The rows below give T cell receptor beta chains drawn from one sample of a study of cytomegalovirus exposure and HLA in healthy donors. TCRdb keeps only in-frame clones here, not all; method: immunoSEQ multiplex PCR. Among more than 85,000 clones, around 80% were seen once, and the ten largest hold roughly 6%. Sequencing used PBMCs. The receptors derive from a man between 25 and 39 years old in good health and CMV-seropositive. Each CDR3 is given with its conserved first and last residue. A D gene is named only where the DNA matches it firmly. Only some rows state a clone size, as once, few, many or a class for expanded clones.

len: 12
v_gene: TRBV9
j_gene: TRBJ1-2
d_gene: -
abundance: -
CDR3aa: CASSDLTDGYTF
CDR3nt: TGTGCCAGCAGCGATCTAACAGATGGCTACACCTTC

len: 13
v_gene: TRBV2
j_gene: TRBJ1-2
d_gene: -
abundance: -
CDR3aa: CAILGGTVDGYTF
CDR3nt: TGTGCCATCTTAGGCGGGACGGTCGATGGCTACACCTTC

len: 14
v_gene: TRBV27
j_gene: TRBJ2-7
d_gene: -
abundance: -
CDR3aa: CASSLDGSSYEQYF
CDR3nt: TGTGCCAGCAGCCTGGACGGGAGCTCCTACGAGCAGTACTTC

len: 16
v_gene: TRBV7-2
j_gene: TRBJ1-5
d_gene: -
abundance: -
CDR3aa: CASSLEARVSNQPQHF
CDR3nt: TGTGCCAGCAGCTTAGAAGCCAGGGTGAGCAATCAGCCCCAGCATTTT

len: 16
v_gene: TRBV5-6
j_gene: TRBJ2-1
d_gene: -
abundance: -
CDR3aa: CASSPRLGGAVNEQFF
CDR3nt: TGTGCCAGCAGCCCAAGGCTGGGGGGGGCCGTAAATGAGCAGTTCTTC

len: 21
v_gene: TRBV23-1
j_gene: TRBJ1-6
d_gene: -
abundance: -
CDR3aa: CASSQERRNRILSSYNSPLHF
CDR3nt: TGCGCCAGCAGTCAAGAACGAAGGAACAGGATCCTTAGCTCCTATAATTCACCCCTCCACTTT

len: 18
v_gene: TRBV4-3
j_gene: TRBJ1-2
d_gene: TRBD1
abundance: few
CDR3aa: CASSPSWGTGATNYGYTF
CDR3nt: TGCGCCAGCAGCCCGTCCTGGGGGACAGGGGCTACTAACTATGGCTACACCTTC

len: 15
v_gene: TRBV7-2
j_gene: TRBJ2-4
d_gene: -
abundance: -
CDR3aa: CASSPTGAGVNIQYF
CDR3nt: TGTGCCAGCAGCCCGACCGGGGCAGGGGTAAACATTCAGTACTTC

len: 12
v_gene: TRBV2
j_gene: TRBJ1-1
d_gene: -
abundance: -
CDR3aa: CASTQSGSEAFF
CDR3nt: TGTGCCAGCACCCAATCGGGTTCTGAAGCTTTCTTT

len: 15
v_gene: TRBV7-6
j_gene: TRBJ2-7
d_gene: TRBD2
abundance: -
CDR3aa: CASSSRLAASYEQYF
CDR3nt: TGTGCCAGCAGCTCTCGACTAGCGGCCTCCTACGAGCAGTACTTC

len: 15
v_gene: TRBV5-8
j_gene: TRBJ2-5
d_gene: -
abundance: -
CDR3aa: CASSLGDTYQETQYF
CDR3nt: TGTGCCAGCAGCTTGGGGGACACCTACCAAGAGACCCAGTACTTC

len: 14
v_gene: TRBV7-2
j_gene: TRBJ2-5
d_gene: -
abundance: -
CDR3aa: CASSLEVAAETQYF
CDR3nt: TGTGCCAGCAGCTTAGAAGTAGCGGCCGAGACCCAGTACTTC

len: 14
v_gene: TRBV5-4
j_gene: TRBJ2-7
d_gene: -
abundance: -
CDR3aa: CASSLSAQGYEQYF
CDR3nt: TGTGCCAGCAGCTTGTCAGCACAGGGCTACGAGCAGTACTTC

len: 12
v_gene: TRBV7-6
j_gene: TRBJ2-1
d_gene: -
abundance: few
CDR3aa: CASSLSSNEQFF
CDR3nt: TGTGCCAGCAGCTTATCGAGTAATGAGCAGTTCTTC

len: 13
v_gene: TRBV4-1
j_gene: TRBJ1-2
d_gene: -
abundance: -
CDR3aa: CASSQAPGDSYTF
CDR3nt: TGCGCCAGCAGCCAAGCCCCCGGGGATAGCTACACCTTC

len: 17
v_gene: TRBV15
j_gene: TRBJ1-4
d_gene: -
abundance: -
CDR3aa: CATSRENPGSQGEKLFF
CDR3nt: TGTGCCACCAGCAGAGAAAATCCAGGGTCGCAAGGTGAAAAACTGTTTTTT

len: 14
v_gene: TRBV5-6
j_gene: TRBJ1-5
d_gene: TRBD1
abundance: once
CDR3aa: CASSFGQGGQPQHF
CDR3nt: TGTGCCAGCAGCTTTGGACAGGGTGGACAGCCCCAGCATTTT

len: 15
v_gene: TRBV12-5
j_gene: TRBJ1-1
d_gene: TRBD1
abundance: -
CDR3aa: CASGRGTVMNTEAFF
CDR3nt: TGTGCTAGTGGTAGGGGGACAGTTATGAACACTGAAGCTTTCTTT

len: 16
v_gene: TRBV18
j_gene: TRBJ2-2
d_gene: TRBD1
abundance: -
CDR3aa: CASSPPGQSNTGELFF
CDR3nt: TGTGCCAGCTCACCACCGGGACAGTCGAACACCGGGGAGCTGTTTTTT

len: 14
v_gene: TRBV6-1
j_gene: TRBJ1-2
d_gene: TRBD1
abundance: -
CDR3aa: CASIFDRGYYGYTF
CDR3nt: TGTGCCAGCATTTTTGACAGGGGGTACTATGGCTACACCTTC

len: 15
v_gene: TRBV9
j_gene: TRBJ1-2
d_gene: -
abundance: -
CDR3aa: CASSPEGGALYGYTF
CDR3nt: TGTGCCAGCAGCCCAGAGGGAGGGGCCCTCTATGGCTACACCTTC

len: 13
v_gene: TRBV29-1
j_gene: TRBJ1-4
d_gene: TRBD1
abundance: once
CDR3aa: CSVGDRGGEKLFF
CDR3nt: TGCAGCGTTGGGGACAGGGGAGGCGAAAAACTGTTTTTT

len: 12
v_gene: TRBV7-9
j_gene: TRBJ2-2
d_gene: -
abundance: -
CDR3aa: CASIRGTGELFF
CDR3nt: TGTGCCAGCATCAGGGGCACCGGGGAGCTGTTTTTT

len: 16
v_gene: TRBV25-1
j_gene: TRBJ2-2
d_gene: TRBD2
abundance: once
CDR3aa: CASTITSGGPNGELFF
CDR3nt: TGTGCCAGCACCATCACTAGCGGGGGGCCGAACGGGGAGCTGTTTTTT

len: 13
v_gene: TRBV30
j_gene: TRBJ1-2
d_gene: -
abundance: -
CDR3aa: CAWSRGADYGYTF
CDR3nt: TGTGCCTGGAGCCGCGGGGCAGACTATGGCTACACCTTC

len: 13
v_gene: TRBV2
j_gene: TRBJ1-2
d_gene: -
abundance: few
CDR3aa: CASSERFDYGYTF
CDR3nt: TGTGCCAGCAGTGAACGGTTTGACTATGGCTACACCTTC

len: 13
v_gene: TRBV29-1
j_gene: TRBJ2-7
d_gene: -
abundance: once
CDR3aa: CSVAGQSVYEQYF
CDR3nt: TGCAGCGTGGCGGGACAGTCAGTCTACGAGCAGTACTTC

len: 16
v_gene: TRBV15
j_gene: TRBJ2-2
d_gene: -
abundance: -
CDR3aa: CATSIIQKINTGELFF
CDR3nt: TGTGCCACCAGCATCATACAGAAGATTAACACCGGGGAGCTGTTTTTT

len: 13
v_gene: TRBV6-1
j_gene: TRBJ1-4
d_gene: -
abundance: -
CDR3aa: CASSDSTNEKLFF
CDR3nt: TGTGCCAGCAGTGATTCGACTAATGAAAAACTGTTTTTT

len: 14
v_gene: TRBV27
j_gene: TRBJ1-2
d_gene: -
abundance: once
CDR3aa: CASSLLGVDYGYTF
CDR3nt: TGTGCCAGCAGTTTGTTAGGGGTCGACTATGGCTACACCTTC

len: 14
v_gene: TRBV2
j_gene: TRBJ2-7
d_gene: TRBD1
abundance: -
CDR3aa: CASSTRGQLYEQYF
CDR3nt: TGTGCCAGCAGCACGAGGGGACAGCTCTACGAGCAGTACTTC

len: 19
v_gene: TRBV5-4
j_gene: TRBJ1-4
d_gene: TRBD1
abundance: -
CDR3aa: CASSLDRGTGRATNEKLFF
CDR3nt: TGTGCCAGCAGCTTGGACCGCGGGACAGGGAGGGCAACTAATGAAAAACTGTTTTTT

len: 14
v_gene: TRBV7-9
j_gene: TRBJ2-7
d_gene: -
abundance: -
CDR3aa: CSSSLGTSIYEQYF
CDR3nt: TGTTCCAGCAGCTTAGGCACTAGCATCTACGAGCAGTACTTC

len: 13
v_gene: TRBV19
j_gene: TRBJ1-1
d_gene: -
abundance: few
CDR3aa: CASTLAANTEAFF
CDR3nt: TGTGCCAGTACCCTGGCGGCGAACACTGAAGCTTTCTTT

len: 13
v_gene: TRBV5-6
j_gene: TRBJ1-2
d_gene: TRBD1
abundance: -
CDR3aa: CASSLVGTGSYTF
CDR3nt: TGTGCCAGCAGCTTGGTCGGGACAGGGAGCTACACCTTC

len: 14
v_gene: TRBV6-5
j_gene: TRBJ2-2
d_gene: -
abundance: -
CDR3aa: CASTLDRNTGELFF
CDR3nt: TGTGCCAGCACTTTAGACAGGAACACCGGGGAGCTGTTTTTT

len: 13
v_gene: TRBV9
j_gene: TRBJ2-5
d_gene: -
abundance: once
CDR3aa: CASSVGLQETQYF
CDR3nt: TGTGCCAGCAGCGTAGGACTTCAAGAGACCCAGTACTTC

len: 15
v_gene: TRBV7-6
j_gene: TRBJ2-3
d_gene: TRBD2
abundance: -
CDR3aa: CASSLGMRGMGTQYF
CDR3nt: TGTGCCAGCAGCTTAGGAATGCGGGGGATGGGTACGCAGTATTTT

len: 12
v_gene: TRBV28
j_gene: TRBJ2-1
d_gene: -
abundance: -
CDR3aa: CASSLQVNEQFF
CDR3nt: TGTGCCAGCAGTTTACAGGTCAATGAGCAGTTCTTC

len: 23
v_gene: TRBV6-4
j_gene: TRBJ1-5
d_gene: -
abundance: -
CDR3aa: CASSDSRLDSQKSPLCSNQPQHF
CDR3nt: TGTGCCAGCAGTGACTCGAGATTGGACAGCCAAAAATCCCCACTGTGTAGCAATCAGCCCCAGCATTTT

len: 13
v_gene: TRBV10-3
j_gene: TRBJ2-7
d_gene: -
abundance: -
CDR3aa: CAISEAGSGEQYF
CDR3nt: TGTGCCATCAGCGAGGCAGGGTCAGGCGAGCAGTACTTC

len: 16
v_gene: TRBV6-6
j_gene: TRBJ2-1
d_gene: TRBD2
abundance: -
CDR3aa: CASSRESGGYDNEQFF
CDR3nt: TGTGCCAGCAGTCGAGAAAGCGGGGGGTACGACAATGAGCAGTTCTTC

len: 15
v_gene: TRBV4-1
j_gene: TRBJ1-4
d_gene: TRBD1
abundance: few
CDR3aa: CASSQDLDRGRELFF
CDR3nt: TGCGCCAGCAGCCAAGATCTGGACAGGGGAAGGGAACTGTTTTTT

len: 16
v_gene: TRBV7-2
j_gene: TRBJ2-5
d_gene: TRBD2
abundance: -
CDR3aa: CASSPTSGGAVKTQYF
CDR3nt: TGTGCCAGCAGCCCCACTAGCGGGGGGGCCGTAAAGACCCAGTACTTC

len: 13
v_gene: TRBV30
j_gene: TRBJ1-1
d_gene: TRBD1
abundance: few
CDR3aa: CAWSLNRGSEAFF
CDR3nt: TGTGCCTGGAGCCTAAACAGGGGGTCTGAAGCTTTCTTT

len: 14
v_gene: TRBV2
j_gene: TRBJ1-2
d_gene: TRBD1
abundance: -
CDR3aa: CASSTPGQGYGYTF
CDR3nt: TGTGCCAGCAGTACCCCGGGACAGGGGTACGGCTACACCTTC

len: 14
v_gene: TRBV7-6
j_gene: TRBJ2-1
d_gene: TRBD1
abundance: -
CDR3aa: CASSLTGAANEQFF
CDR3nt: TGTGCCAGCAGCTTAACAGGGGCGGCCAATGAGCAGTTCTTC

len: 14
v_gene: TRBV7-9
j_gene: TRBJ1-1
d_gene: -
abundance: -
CDR3aa: CASSPDLANTEAFF
CDR3nt: TGTGCCAGCAGCCCGGACTTGGCGAACACTGAAGCTTTCTTT

len: 17
v_gene: TRBV7-3
j_gene: TRBJ2-3
d_gene: TRBD2
abundance: -
CDR3aa: CASSPPIAGLRTDTQYF
CDR3nt: TGTGCCAGCAGCCCCCCCATAGCGGGTTTACGCACAGATACGCAGTATTTT

len: 13
v_gene: TRBV15
j_gene: TRBJ1-2
d_gene: -
abundance: -
CDR3aa: CATSRGLGYGYTF
CDR3nt: TGTGCCACCAGCAGGGGGCTTGGCTATGGCTACACCTTC

len: 13
v_gene: TRBV7-2
j_gene: TRBJ2-2
d_gene: -
abundance: -
CDR3aa: CASSLAAVGELFF
CDR3nt: TGTGCCAGCAGCTTAGCGGCCGTGGGGGAGCTGTTTTTT

len: 14
v_gene: TRBV7-9
j_gene: TRBJ1-6
d_gene: -
abundance: -
CDR3aa: CASSLTDYNSPLHF
CDR3nt: TGTGCCAGCAGTTTAACAGATTATAATTCACCCCTCCACTTT

len: 16
v_gene: TRBV9
j_gene: TRBJ2-1
d_gene: -
abundance: once
CDR3aa: CASSVASPPTYNEQFF
CDR3nt: TGTGCCAGCAGCGTAGCATCTCCCCCCACTTACAATGAGCAGTTCTTC

len: 16
v_gene: TRBV14
j_gene: TRBJ2-7
d_gene: -
abundance: -
CDR3aa: CASSQNYGRGSYEQYF
CDR3nt: TGTGCCAGCAGCCAAAATTATGGTAGGGGCTCCTACGAGCAGTACTTC

len: 16
v_gene: TRBV5-6
j_gene: TRBJ2-3
d_gene: TRBD1
abundance: -
CDR3aa: CASSDRTGGLPDTQYF
CDR3nt: TGTGCCAGCAGCGACCGGACAGGGGGCCTCCCAGATACGCAGTATTTT

len: 19
v_gene: TRBV7-3
j_gene: TRBJ2-3
d_gene: TRBD2
abundance: -
CDR3aa: CASSLSGTSGGHSPDTQYF
CDR3nt: TGTGCCAGCAGCTTAAGCGGGACTAGCGGGGGTCACAGCCCAGATACGCAGTATTTT

len: 15
v_gene: TRBV7-3
j_gene: TRBJ2-3
d_gene: -
abundance: -
CDR3aa: CASGPGAVSTDTQYF
CDR3nt: TGTGCCTCCGGCCCAGGAGCGGTCAGCACAGATACGCAGTATTTT